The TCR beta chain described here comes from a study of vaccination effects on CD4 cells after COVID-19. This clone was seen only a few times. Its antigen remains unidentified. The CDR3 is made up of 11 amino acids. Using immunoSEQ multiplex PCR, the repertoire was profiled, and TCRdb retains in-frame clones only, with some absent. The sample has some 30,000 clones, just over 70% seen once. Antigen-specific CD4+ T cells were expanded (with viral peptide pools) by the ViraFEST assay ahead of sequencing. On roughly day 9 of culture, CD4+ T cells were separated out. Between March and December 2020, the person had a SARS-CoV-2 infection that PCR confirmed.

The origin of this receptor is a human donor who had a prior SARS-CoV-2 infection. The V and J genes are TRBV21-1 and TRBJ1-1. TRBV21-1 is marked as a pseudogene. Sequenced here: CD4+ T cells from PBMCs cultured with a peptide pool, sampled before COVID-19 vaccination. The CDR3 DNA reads TGTGCCAGCAGCGGTACGAGGGTGGCTTTCTTT. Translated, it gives CASSGTRVAFF.